This T cell receptor (beta chain) stems from a study of CD8+ T cells in alopecia areata. Noted treatment: oral pan-JAK inhibitor, 5-10 mg twice daily. PBMCs yielded sorted CD4+ and CD8+ T cells. Sequencing relied on a cDNA template that was reverse transcribed from extracted RNA. The repertoire was sequenced with immunoSEQ multiplex PCR; TCRdb's copy has only in-frame clones and lacks some. Of some 110,000 clones listed, around 53% are singletons. Trimming pared 4 bases from V and 0 bases from J, leaving 19 bases between. In germline, CDR1 is SEHNR, CDR2 FQNEAQ (reference sequence). The CDR3 totals 19 residues.

The origin of this receptor is a human donor with alopecia areata. This specimen consisted of CD8+ T cells sorted from blood, obtained at week 24, from a patient treated with tofacitinib. The chain uses TRBV7-9 and TRBJ2-6, with a tentative D call TRBD1 (7 bases). The CDR3 nucleotides read TGTGCCAGCAGCTCCTACGTCAGGGGGAGGACCTCTGGGGCCAACGTCCTGACTTTC. This codes for CASSSYVRGRTSGANVLTF.